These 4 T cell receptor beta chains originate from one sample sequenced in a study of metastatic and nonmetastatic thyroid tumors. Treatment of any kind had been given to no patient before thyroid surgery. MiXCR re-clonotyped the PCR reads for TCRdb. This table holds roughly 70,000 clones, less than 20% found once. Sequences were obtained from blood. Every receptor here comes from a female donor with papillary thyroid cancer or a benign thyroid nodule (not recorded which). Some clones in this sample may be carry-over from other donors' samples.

DNA for the CDR3: TGTGCCAGTAAGGACCGGTTCTACGAGCAGTACTTC. Translating gives CASKDRFYEQYF. The gene calls are TRBV19 and TRBJ2-7, with D uncertain. From germline, CDR1 is LNHDA and CDR2 SQIVND (reference sequence). V lost 7 bases to trimming and J lost 3 bases, with 10 bases between them. The CDR3 totals 12 residues.

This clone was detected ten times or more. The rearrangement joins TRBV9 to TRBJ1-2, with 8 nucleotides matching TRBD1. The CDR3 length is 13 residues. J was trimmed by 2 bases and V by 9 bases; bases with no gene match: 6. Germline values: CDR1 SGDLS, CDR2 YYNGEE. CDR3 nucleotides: TGTGCCACCACAGGGGGAGCCAACTATGGCTACACCTTC. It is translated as CATTGGANYGYTF.

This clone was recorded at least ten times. CDR3 coding DNA: TGCAGTGCTAGAGACCTTAGCGGGACTTTCTCCTACGAGCAGTACTTC. This translates into CSARDLSGTFSYEQYF. This chain uses TRBV20-1 with TRBJ2-7; 8 bases are shared with TRBD2. CDR3 size: 16 residues. CDR1 and CDR2 from the germline V gene are DFQATT and SNEGSKA (reference sequence). Germline trimming cut 0 bases from V and 0 bases from J; bases unmatched to any gene: 7.

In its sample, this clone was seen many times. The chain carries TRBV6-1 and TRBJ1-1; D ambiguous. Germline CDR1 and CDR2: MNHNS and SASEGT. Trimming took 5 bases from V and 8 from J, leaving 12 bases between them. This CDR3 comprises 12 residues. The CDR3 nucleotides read TGTGCCAGCAGTTCACGGGTGGAAGAAGCTTTCTTT. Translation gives CASSSRVEEAFF.